This TCR beta chain was obtained from a study of cytomegalovirus exposure and HLA in healthy donors. General observations from the study: A later analysis reportedly found that, within productive TCRs, an Asian-associated ancestry cluster had fewer N-insertions than the mean observed across the roughly 700 donors.

For this clone: Its target is unknown.

This CDR3 has 17 amino acids. The junction had 6 bases not matched to a gene; V was cut back by 2 bases and J by 0 bases. In germline, CDR1 is SEHNR, CDR2 FQNEAQ (reference sequence). The PCR employed 60 Vbeta primers together with 13 Jbeta primers. Sequenced by immunoSEQ multiplex PCR; TCRdb stores in-frame clones only, minus some. The sample comprises about 130,000 clones, roughly 80% of which are singletons, and roughly 1.2% rests with the top ten. The sequence came from a girl aged 2 to 10 in good health and CMV-seronegative. The material sequenced was PBMCs. The chain employs TRBV7-9 and TRBJ2-1, with 8 bases aligning to TRBD2. CDR3 protein: CASSLFPGGSSYNEQFF. The CDR3 bases are TGTGCCAGCAGCTTATTTCCGGGAGGGAGCTCCTACAATGAGCAGTTCTTC.